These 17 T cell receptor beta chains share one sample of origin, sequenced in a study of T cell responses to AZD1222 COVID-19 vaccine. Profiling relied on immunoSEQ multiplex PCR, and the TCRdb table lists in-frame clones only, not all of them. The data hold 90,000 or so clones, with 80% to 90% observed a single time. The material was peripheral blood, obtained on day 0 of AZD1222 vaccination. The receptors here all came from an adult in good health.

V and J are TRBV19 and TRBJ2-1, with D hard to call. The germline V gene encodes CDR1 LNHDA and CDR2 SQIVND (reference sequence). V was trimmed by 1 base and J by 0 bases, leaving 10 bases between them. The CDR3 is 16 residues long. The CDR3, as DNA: TGTGCCAGTAGTATAGGTCATGTGTACTCCTACAATGAGCAGTTCTTC. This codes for CASSIGHVYSYNEQFF. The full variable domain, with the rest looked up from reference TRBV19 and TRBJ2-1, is DGGITQSPKYLFRKEGQNVTLSCEQNLNHDAMYWYRQDPGQGLRLIYYSQIVNDFQKGDIAEGYSVSREKKESFPLTVTSAQKNPTAFYLCASSIGHVYSYNEQFFGPGTRLTVL.

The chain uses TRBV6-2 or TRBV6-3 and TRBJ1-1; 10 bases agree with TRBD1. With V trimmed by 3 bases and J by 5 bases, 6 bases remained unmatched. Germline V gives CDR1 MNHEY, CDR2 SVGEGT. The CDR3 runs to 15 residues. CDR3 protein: CASSYDRGLLTEAFF. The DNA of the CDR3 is TGTGCCAGCAGTTATGACAGGGGGCTGCTAACTGAAGCTTTCTTT.

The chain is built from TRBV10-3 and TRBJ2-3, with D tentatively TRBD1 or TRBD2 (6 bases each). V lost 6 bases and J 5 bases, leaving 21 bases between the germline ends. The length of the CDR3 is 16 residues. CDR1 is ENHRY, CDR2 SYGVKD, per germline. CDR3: CAIRNRRGTTQDTQYF. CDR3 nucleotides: TGTGCCATCAGGAACAGGAGGGGGACCACACAAGATACGCAGTATTTT.

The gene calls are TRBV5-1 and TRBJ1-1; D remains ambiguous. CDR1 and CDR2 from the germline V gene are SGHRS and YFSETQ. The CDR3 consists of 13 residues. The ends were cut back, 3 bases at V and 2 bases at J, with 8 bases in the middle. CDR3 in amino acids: CASSSRENTEAFF. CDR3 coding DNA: TGCGCCAGCAGCTCGAGGGAAAACACTGAAGCTTTCTTT.

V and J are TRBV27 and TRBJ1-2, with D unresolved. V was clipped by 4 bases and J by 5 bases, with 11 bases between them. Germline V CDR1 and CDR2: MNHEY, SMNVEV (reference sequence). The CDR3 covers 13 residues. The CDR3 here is CASSSIRDYGYTF. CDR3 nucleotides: TGTGCCAGCAGTTCCATCCGGGATTATGGCTACACCTTC.

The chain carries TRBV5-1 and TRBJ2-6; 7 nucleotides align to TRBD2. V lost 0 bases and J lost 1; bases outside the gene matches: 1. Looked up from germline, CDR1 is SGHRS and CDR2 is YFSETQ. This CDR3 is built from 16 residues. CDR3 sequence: CASSLAGGSGANVLTF. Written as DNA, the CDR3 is TGCGCCAGCAGCTTGGCCGGGGGGTCTGGGGCCAACGTCCTGACTTTC.

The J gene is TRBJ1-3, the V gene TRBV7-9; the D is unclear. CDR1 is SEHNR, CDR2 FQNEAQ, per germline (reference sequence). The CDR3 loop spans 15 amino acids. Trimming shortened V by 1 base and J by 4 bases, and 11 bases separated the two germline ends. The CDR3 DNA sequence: TGTGCCAGCAGCTTAGAGCCTGGGCCAGGAAACACCATATATTTT. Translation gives CASSLEPGPGNTIYF.

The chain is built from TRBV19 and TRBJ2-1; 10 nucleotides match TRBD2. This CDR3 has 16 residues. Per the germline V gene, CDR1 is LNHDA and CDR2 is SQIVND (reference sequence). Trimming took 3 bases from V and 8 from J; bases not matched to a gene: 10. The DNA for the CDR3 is TGTGCCAGTAGTATTTTTCCGGGACTAGCGCTTTATGAGCAGTTCTTC. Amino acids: CASSIFPGLALYEQFF.

For the CDR3, the DNA is TGTGCCAGCAGTGATACAGGGCGGTACGAGCAGTACTTC. Translated: CASSDTGRYEQYF. V gene TRBV6-1 combines with J gene TRBJ2-7; tentative D call: TRBD1 (6 bases). CDR1 MNHNS and CDR2 SASEGT come from the germline V gene. The CDR3 totals 13 residues. The V and J ends lost 3 bases and 4 bases respectively, with 10 bases between them.

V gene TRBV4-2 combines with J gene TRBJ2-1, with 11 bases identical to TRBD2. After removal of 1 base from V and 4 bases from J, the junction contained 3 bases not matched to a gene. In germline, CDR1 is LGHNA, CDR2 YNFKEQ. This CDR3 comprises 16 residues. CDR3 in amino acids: CASSQATSGSYNEQFF. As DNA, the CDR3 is TGTGCCAGCAGCCAAGCTACTAGCGGGAGTTACAATGAGCAGTTCTTC.

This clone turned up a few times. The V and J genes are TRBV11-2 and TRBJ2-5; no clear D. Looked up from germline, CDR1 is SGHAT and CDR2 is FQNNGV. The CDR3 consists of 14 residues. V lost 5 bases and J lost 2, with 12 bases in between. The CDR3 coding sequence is TGTGCCAGCAGCCTTAACGTTTTACAAGAGACCCAGTACTTC. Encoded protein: CASSLNVLQETQYF.

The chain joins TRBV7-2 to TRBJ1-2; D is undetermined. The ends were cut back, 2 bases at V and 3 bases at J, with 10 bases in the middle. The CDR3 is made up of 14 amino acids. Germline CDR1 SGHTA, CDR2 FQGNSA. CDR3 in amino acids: CASSLLGGDYGYTF. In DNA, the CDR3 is TGTGCCAGCAGCTTACTAGGAGGTGACTATGGCTACACCTTC.

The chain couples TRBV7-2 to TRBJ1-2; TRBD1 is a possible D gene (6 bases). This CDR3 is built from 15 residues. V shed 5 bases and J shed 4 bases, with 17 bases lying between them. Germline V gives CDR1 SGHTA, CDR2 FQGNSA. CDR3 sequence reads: CASSPNRGGAYGYTF. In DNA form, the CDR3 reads TGTGCCAGCAGCCCTAACCGGGGGGGGGCCTATGGCTACACCTTC.

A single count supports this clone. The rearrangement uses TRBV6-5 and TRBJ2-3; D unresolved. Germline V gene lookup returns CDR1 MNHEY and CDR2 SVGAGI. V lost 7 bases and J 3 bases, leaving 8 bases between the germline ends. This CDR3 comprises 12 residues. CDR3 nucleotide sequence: TGTGCCAGCACTGGCACGACAGATACGCAGTATTTT. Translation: CASTGTTDTQYF.

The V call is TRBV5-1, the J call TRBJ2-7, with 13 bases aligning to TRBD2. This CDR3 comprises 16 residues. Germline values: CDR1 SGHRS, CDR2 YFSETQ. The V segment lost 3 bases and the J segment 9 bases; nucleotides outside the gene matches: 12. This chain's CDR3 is CASSSGTSGMSEGQYF. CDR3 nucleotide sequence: TGCGCCAGCAGCTCCGGGACTAGCGGGATGTCCGAGGGGCAGTACTTC.

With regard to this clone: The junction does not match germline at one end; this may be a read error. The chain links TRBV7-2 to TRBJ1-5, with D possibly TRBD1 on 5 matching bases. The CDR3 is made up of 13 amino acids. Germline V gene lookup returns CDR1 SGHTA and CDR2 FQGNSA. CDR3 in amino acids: CATSPKGNQPQHF. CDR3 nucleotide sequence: TGTGCCACCAGCCCTAAGGGGAATCAGCCCCAGCATTTT.

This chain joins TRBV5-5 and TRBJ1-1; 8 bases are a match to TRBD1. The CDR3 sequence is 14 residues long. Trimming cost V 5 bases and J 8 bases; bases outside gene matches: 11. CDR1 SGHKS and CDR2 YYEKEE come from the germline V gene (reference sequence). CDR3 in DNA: TGTGCCAGCAGGGGATGGACAGGGAGTAGGGAAGCTTTCTTT. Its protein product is CASRGWTGSREAFF.